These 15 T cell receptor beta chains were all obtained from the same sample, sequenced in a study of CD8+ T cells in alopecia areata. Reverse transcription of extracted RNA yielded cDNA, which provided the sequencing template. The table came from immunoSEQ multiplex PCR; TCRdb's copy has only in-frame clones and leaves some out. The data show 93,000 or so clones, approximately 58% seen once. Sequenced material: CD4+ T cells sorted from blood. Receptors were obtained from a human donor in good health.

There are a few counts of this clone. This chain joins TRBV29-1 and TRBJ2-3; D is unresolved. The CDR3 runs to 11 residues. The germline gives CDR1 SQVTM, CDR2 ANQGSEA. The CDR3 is CSATSTDTQYF. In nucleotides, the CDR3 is TGCAGTGCAACCAGCACAGATACGCAGTATTTT.

The CDR3 nucleotides are TGTGCCAGCAGCTTTATCGGGGGTAGCACAGATACGCAGTATTTT. Translating gives CASSFIGGSTDTQYF. The V and J genes are TRBV7-3 and TRBJ2-3, with D tentatively TRBD2 (6 bases). V gave up 3 bases and J gave up 0 bases, with 10 bases separating them. The CDR3 runs 15 residues. Germline values: CDR1 SGHTA, CDR2 FQGTGA.

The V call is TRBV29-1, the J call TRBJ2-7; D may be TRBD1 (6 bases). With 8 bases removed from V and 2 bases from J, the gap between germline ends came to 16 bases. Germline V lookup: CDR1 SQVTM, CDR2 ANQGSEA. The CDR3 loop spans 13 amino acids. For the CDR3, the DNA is TGCAGCCCCCTAAACGGACAGACCTACGAGCAGTACTTC. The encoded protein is CSPLNGQTYEQYF.

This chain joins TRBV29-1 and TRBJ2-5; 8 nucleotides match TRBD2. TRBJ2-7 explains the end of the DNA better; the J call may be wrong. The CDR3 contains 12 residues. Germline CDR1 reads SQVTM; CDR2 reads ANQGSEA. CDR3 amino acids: CSVGGANYEQYF. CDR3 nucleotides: TGCAGCGTCGGGGGGGCTAACTACGAGCAGTACTTC.

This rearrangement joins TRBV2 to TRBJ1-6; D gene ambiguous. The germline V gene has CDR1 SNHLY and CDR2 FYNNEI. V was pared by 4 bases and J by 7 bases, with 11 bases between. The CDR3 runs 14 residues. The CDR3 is CASSGGIRNSPLHF. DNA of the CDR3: TGTGCCAGCAGTGGAGGGATCCGGAATTCACCCCTCCACTTT.

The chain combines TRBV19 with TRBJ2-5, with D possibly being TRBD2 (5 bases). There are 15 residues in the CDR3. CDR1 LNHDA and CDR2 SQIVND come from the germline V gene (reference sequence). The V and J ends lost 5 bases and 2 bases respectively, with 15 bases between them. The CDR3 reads CASSPRRSGQETQYF. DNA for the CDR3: TGTGCCAGTAGTCCCCGCAGGAGCGGACAAGAGACCCAGTACTTC.

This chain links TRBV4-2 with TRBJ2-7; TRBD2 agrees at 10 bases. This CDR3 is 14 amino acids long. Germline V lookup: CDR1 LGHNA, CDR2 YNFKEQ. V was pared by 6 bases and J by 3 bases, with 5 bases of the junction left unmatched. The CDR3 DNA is TGTGCCAGCAGAAATAGCGGGGGGCGCTACGAGCAGTACTTC. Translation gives CASRNSGGRYEQYF.

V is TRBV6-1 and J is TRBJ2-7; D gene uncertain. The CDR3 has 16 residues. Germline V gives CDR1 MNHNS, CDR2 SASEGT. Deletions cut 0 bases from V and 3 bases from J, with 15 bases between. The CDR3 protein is CASSEAHYGESYEQYF. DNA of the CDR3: TGTGCCAGCAGTGAAGCGCATTACGGCGAGAGCTACGAGCAGTACTTC.

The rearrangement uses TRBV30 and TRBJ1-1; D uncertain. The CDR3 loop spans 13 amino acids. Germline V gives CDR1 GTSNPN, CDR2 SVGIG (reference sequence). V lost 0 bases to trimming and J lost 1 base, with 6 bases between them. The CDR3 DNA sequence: TGTGCCTGGAGTGTATCCGAGAACACTGAAGCTTTCTTT. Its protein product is CAWSVSENTEAFF. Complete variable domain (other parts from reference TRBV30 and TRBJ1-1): SQTIHQWPATLVQPVGSPLSLECTVEGTSNPNLYWYRQAAGRGLQLLFYSVGIGQISSEVPQNLSASRPQDRQFILSSKKLLLSDSGFYLCAWSVSENTEAFFGQGTRLTVV.

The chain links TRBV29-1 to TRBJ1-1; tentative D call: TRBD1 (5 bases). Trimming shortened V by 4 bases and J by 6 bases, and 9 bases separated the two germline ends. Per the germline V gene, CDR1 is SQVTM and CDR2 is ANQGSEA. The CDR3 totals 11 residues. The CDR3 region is CSVVTGSEAFF. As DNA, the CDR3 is TGCAGCGTTGTCACAGGCTCTGAAGCTTTCTTT.

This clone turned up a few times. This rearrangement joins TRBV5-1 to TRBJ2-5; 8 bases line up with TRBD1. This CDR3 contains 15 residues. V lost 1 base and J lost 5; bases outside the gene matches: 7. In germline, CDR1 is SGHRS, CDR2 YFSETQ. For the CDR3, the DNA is TGCGCCAGCAGCTTGCAGGGGGCGCAGGGGGAGACCCAGTACTTC. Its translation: CASSLQGAQGETQYF.

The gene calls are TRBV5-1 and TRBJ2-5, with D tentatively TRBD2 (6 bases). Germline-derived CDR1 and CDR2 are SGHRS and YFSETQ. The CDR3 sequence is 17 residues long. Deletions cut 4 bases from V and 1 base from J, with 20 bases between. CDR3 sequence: CASSRLGVSGFQETQYF. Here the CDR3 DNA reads TGCGCCAGCAGCCGTCTCGGCGTTAGCGGATTCCAAGAGACCCAGTACTTC.

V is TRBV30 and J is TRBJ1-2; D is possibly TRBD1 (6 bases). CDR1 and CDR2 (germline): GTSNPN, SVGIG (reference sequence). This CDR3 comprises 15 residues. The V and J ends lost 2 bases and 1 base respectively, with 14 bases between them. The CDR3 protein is CAWSRPDRSNYGYTF. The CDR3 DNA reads TGTGCCTGGAGTCGACCCGACAGGAGTAACTATGGCTACACCTTC.

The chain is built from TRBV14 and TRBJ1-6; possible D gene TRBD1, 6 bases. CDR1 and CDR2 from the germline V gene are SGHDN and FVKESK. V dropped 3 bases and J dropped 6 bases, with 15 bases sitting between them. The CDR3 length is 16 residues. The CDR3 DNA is TGTGCCAGCAGCCACTGGGCAGGGGTCGGTAATTCACCCCTCCACTTT. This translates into CASSHWAGVGNSPLHF.

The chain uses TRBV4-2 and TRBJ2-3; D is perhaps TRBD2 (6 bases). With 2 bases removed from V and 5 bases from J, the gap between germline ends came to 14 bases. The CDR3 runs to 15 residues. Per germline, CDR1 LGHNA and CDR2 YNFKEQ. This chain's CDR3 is CASSQLPLAIDTQYF. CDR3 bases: TGTGCCAGCAGCCAACTACCGCTAGCGATAGATACGCAGTATTTT.